This TCR beta chain derives from a study of control samples from healthy donors and cancer patients. A few counts support this clone. V was pared by 0 bases and J by 6 bases, with 12 bases between. The CDR3 covers 14 residues. Germline values: CDR1 SGDLS, CDR2 YYNGEE. Assay: immunoSEQ multiplex PCR; the TCRdb copy retains only in-frame clones and omits some. There are 100,000 to 150,000 clones in the sample; around 86% occur only once, and 8% to 9% lies in the top ten. The origin of this receptor is a man in his forties in good health. The chain employs TRBV9 and TRBJ1-2; a weak D match, TRBD1 (5 bases). Sequencing input: blood. The CDR3 bases are TGTGCCAGCAGCGTAGGGCAGGGCGCTGATGGCTACACCTTC. Its protein is CASSVGQGADGYTF.